This TCR beta chain came from a study of blood T cell repertoires in COVID-19. Study overall: From the United States, Italy and Spain came samples of acute and convalescent COVID-19. PBMCs, B-cell-depleted T cells, or T cells provided the cDNA or gDNA that made up the material.

CDR3 length: 15 amino acids. Germline V gene lookup returns CDR1 MDHEN and CDR2 SYDVKM. Trimming shortened V by 5 bases and J by 5 bases, and 18 bases separated the two germline ends. Per the authors' pipeline: Reference gene primer amplification in the assay estimated nucleated cell counts. Sequencing was performed with immunoSEQ multiplex PCR; in TCRdb, only in-frame clones are kept and a portion is missing. D and trimming were read from the DNA, whereas the V and J calls and clone size are those reported in that table. The sample records about 440,000 clones, nearly 90% being singletons. Cohorts were based on clinical histories the participants reported.

The sequenced material came from PBMCs or T cells enriched from blood (not recorded which). The TCR was taken from a woman aged 18-29 years with acute COVID-19. The chain joins TRBV28 to TRBJ1-2; a possible D gene is TRBD1 (6 bases). Here the CDR3 DNA reads TGTGCCAGCAGTCGCGTCAGGGGATTTTGGTATGGCTACACCTTC. It translates to CASSRVRGFWYGYTF.